This T cell receptor (beta chain) stems from a study of shared clonotypes between healthy human individuals. The CDR3 has 16 amino acids. With 1 base removed from V and 0 bases from J, the gap between germline ends came to 7 bases. Germline V CDR1 and CDR2: LNHDA, SQIVND (reference sequence). Libraries were prepared by immunoSEQ multiplex PCR; TCRdb keeps only in-frame clonotypes and omits some of them. The sample lists under 2.5 million clones; around 93% were seen once. Donors included only healthy HIV-negative adults lacking recent acute infections or vaccinations. The investigators split CD4+ cells into a CD45RA+ naive subset and a CD45RA-negative memory subset.

The chain couples TRBV19 to TRBJ2-6; possible D gene TRBD2, 5 bases. The sequenced material came from naive CD4+ T cells from PBMCs. As to subset: CD45RA+ positively selected. This sequence originates from a man younger than 35 in good health. Some clones in this sample may be carry-over from other donors' samples. CDR3 sequence: CASSIGGHSGANVLTF. The CDR3 nucleotides are TGTGCCAGTAGTATAGGAGGGCACTCTGGGGCCAACGTCCTGACTTTC.